This TCR beta chain was recorded in a study of shared clonotypes between healthy human individuals. Profiled with immunoSEQ multiplex PCR; TCRdb holds only in-frame clones, not every one. This sample yields around 2.5 million clones, of which more than 85% are seen a single time; roughly 0.36% belongs to the top ten. Germline CDR1 and CDR2: LNHDA and SQIVND (reference sequence). V was trimmed by 7 bases and J by 5 bases, leaving 24 bases between them. The CDR3 has 17 amino acids. The specimen sequenced was naive CD4+ T cells from PBMCs. Indicated subset: CD45RA+ positively selected. The chain has TRBV19 and TRBJ1-5; a weak D match, TRBD1 (6 bases). The sequence derives from a man between 18 and 35 years old in good health. Some clones in this sample may be carry-over from other donors' samples. CDR3 sequence: CASNRPMGHPSDQPQHF. CDR3 coding DNA: TGTGCCAGTAATAGACCAATGGGACACCCGTCGGATCAGCCCCAGCATTTT.